The count of the clone carrying this TCR beta chain is one. Its cognate antigen is unknown. Looked up from germline, CDR1 is SNHLY and CDR2 is FYNNEI. V lost 8 bases to trimming and J lost 3 bases, with 20 bases between them. CDR3 length: 15 residues. These data belong to a study of CD8+CD57+ T cells in acquired aplastic anemia. In the study overall: The study obtained an average of 3.2 ug of DNA from sorted CD4+ and CD8+ cells.

Using genomic DNA as the template, TCR beta VDJ and CDR3 profiling was carried out. TCRdb redid the calling of the reads with MiXCR, one entry per CDR3 protein. The sample carries about 270,000 distinct CDR3 sequences, around 60% recorded once. Findings of the study overall: No significant difference in CD8+ Simpson's diversity was found between patients and controls. About 30 CD8+ CDR3 sequences occurred in both the patients and the controls.

Sequenced input: sorted CD4+, CD8+, or CD8+CD57+ T cells (not recorded which) from PBMCs. The V gene is TRBV2, the J gene TRBJ2-7; D is perhaps TRBD1 or TRBD2 (5 bases each). The TCR originated in a human donor with severe aplastic anemia or a healthy control (not recorded which). CDR3: CASSWGGRENYEQYF. Here the CDR3 DNA reads TGTGCCAGCTCATGGGGTGGCAGGGAGAACTACGAGCAGTACTTC.